This paragraph reports one T cell receptor beta chain. Antigen: not known. V was shortened by 5 bases and J by 1 base, with 21 bases between the two germline ends. The CDR3 is 16 residues long. CDR1 and CDR2 from the germline V gene are DFQATT and SNEGSKA (reference sequence). The data were taken from a study of blood T cells in healthy people across ages. The study, taken as a whole, reports: Higher diversity, along with more naive CD4+ cells, distinguished long-lived donors from aged donors. TCR beta diversity, measured per million T cells, fell in a roughly linear way with age. It was not possible, with unsorted PBMCs, to conclusively compare naive and antigen-experienced cells.

In terms of origin and age, donors were healthy Caucasian individuals from Russia aged about 6 to 90. The second PCR ran about 6 to 12 cycles with a sample-barcoded 5' primer and J-beta primers. TCRdb itself ran the 5' RACE reads through MiXCR, one entry per CDR3 protein. The data show hundreds of thousands of distinct CDR3 sequences, roughly 60% seen once. The chain carries TRBV20-1 and TRBJ2-7; D may be TRBD2 (5 bases). The material sequenced was blood. The clonotype comes from a man aged 30-40 years in good health. The CDR3 loop reads CSAGFAGNLHSYEQYF. In DNA, the CDR3 is TGCAGTGCTGGATTTGCCGGGAATCTCCATTCCTACGAGCAGTACTTC.